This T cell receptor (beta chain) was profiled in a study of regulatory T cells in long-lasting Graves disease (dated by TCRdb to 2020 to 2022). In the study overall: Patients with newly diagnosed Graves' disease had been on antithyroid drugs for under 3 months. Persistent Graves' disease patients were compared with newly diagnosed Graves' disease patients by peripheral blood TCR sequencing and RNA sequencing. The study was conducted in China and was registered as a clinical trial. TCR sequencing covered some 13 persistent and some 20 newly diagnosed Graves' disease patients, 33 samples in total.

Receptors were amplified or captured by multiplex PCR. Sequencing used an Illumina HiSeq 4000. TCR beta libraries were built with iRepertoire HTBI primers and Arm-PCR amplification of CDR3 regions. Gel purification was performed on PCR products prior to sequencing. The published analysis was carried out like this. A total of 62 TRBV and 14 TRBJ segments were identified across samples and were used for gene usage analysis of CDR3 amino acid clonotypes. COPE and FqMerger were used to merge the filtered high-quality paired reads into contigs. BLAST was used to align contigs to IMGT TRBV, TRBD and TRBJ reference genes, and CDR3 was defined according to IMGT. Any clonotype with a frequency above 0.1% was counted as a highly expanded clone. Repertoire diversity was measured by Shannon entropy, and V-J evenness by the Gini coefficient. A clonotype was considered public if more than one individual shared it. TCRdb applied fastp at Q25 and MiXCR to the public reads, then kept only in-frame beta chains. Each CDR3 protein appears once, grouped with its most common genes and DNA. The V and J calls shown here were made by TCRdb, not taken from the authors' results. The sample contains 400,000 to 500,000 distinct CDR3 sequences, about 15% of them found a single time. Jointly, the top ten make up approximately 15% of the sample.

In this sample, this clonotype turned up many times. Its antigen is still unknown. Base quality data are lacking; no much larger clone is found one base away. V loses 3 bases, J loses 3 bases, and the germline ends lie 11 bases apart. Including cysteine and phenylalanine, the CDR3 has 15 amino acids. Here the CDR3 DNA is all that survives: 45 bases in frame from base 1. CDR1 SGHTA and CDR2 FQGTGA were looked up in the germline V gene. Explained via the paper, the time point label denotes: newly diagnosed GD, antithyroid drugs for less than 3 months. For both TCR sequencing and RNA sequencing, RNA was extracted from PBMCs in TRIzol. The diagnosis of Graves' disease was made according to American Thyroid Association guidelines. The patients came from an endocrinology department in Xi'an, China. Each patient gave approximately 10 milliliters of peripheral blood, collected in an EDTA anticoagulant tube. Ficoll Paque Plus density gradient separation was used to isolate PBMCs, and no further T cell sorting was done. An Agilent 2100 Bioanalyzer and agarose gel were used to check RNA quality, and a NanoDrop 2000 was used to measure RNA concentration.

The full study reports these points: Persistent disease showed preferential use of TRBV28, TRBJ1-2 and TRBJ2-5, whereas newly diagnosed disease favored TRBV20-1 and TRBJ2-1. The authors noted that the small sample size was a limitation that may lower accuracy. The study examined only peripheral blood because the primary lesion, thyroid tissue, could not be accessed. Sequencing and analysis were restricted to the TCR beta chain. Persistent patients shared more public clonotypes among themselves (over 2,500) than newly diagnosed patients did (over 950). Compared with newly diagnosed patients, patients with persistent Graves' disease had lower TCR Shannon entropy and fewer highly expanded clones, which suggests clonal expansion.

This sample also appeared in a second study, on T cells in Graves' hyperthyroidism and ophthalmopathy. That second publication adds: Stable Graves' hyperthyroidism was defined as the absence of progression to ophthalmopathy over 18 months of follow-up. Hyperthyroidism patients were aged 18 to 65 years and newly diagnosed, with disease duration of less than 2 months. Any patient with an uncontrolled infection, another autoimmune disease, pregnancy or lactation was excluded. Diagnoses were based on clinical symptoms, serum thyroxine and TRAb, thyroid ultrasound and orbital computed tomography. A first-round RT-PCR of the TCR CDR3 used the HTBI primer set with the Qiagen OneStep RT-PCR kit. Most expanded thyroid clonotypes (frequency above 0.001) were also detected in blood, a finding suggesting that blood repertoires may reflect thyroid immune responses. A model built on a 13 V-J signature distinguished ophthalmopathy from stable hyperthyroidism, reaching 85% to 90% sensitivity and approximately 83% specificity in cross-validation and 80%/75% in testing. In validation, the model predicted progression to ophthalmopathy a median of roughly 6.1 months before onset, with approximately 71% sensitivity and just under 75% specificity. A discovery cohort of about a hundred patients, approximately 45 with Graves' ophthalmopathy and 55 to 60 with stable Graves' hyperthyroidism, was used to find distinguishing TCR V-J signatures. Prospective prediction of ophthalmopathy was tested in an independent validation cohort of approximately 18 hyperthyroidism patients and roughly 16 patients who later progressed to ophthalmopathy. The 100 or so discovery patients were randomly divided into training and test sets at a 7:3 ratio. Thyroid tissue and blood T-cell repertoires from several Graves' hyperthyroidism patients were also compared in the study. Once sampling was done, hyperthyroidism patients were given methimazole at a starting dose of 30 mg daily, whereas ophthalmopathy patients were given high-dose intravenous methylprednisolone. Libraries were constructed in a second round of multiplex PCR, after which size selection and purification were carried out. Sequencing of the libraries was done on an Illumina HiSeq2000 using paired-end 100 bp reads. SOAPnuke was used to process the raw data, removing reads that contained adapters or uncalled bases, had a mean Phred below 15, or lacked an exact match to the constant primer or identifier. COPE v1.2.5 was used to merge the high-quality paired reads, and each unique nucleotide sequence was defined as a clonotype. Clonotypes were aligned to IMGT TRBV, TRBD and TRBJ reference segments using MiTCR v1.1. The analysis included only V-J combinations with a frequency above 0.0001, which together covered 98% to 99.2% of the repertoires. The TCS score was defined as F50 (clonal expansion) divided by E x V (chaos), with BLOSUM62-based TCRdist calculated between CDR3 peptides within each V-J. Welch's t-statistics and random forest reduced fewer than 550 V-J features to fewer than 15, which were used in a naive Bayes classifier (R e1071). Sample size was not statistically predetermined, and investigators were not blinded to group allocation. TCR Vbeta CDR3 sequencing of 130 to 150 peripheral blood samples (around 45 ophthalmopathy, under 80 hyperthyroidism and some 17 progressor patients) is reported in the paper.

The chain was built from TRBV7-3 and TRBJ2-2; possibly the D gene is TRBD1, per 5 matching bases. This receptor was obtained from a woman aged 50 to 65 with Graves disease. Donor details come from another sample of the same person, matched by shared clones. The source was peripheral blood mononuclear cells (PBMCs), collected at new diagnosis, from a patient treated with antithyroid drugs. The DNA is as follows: TGTGCCAGCAGCTTGCAGGGTCCGGACACCGGGGAGCTGTTTTTT. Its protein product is CASSLQGPDTGELFF.